This TCR beta chain emerged from a study of blood T cell repertoires in COVID-19. CDR1 is SGHTA and CDR2 is FQGNSA in the germline V gene. This CDR3 spans 13 amino acids. Trimming removed 4 bases at V and 10 bases at J, with 16 bases between. Per the study methods: Cell counts per sample came from amplifying reference gene primers. Only in-frame clones appear in the TCRdb table, and some are missing; sequencing was by immunoSEQ multiplex PCR. That table is the source of V, J and clone size, and D and trimming were worked out from the DNA. The table includes tens of thousands of clones, roughly 79% detected once.

Sequenced input: peripheral blood. The origin of this receptor is a human donor in a cohort sampled during active COVID-19. The chain combines TRBV7-2 with TRBJ1-1; a weak D match, TRBD1 (6 bases). Here the CDR3 reads CASSWGQTGGAFF. The CDR3 DNA sequence: TGTGCCAGCAGCTGGGGACAAACGGGTGGAGCTTTCTTT.